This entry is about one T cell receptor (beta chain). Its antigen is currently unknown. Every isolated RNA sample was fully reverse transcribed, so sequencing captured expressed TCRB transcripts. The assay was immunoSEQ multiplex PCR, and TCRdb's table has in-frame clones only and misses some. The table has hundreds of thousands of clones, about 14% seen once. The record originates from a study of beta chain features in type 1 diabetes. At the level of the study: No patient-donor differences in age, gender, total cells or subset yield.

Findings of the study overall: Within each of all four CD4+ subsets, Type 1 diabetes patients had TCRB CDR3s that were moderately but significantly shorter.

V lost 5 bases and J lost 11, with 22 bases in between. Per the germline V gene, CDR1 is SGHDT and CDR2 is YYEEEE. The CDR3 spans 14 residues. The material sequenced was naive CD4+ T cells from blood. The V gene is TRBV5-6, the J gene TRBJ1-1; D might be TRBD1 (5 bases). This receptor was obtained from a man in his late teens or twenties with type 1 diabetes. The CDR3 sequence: CASSSTGTTGTAFF. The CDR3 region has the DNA TGTGCCAGCAGTTCTACTGGCACCACAGGAACGGCTTTCTTT. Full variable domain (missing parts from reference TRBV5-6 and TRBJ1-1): DAGVTQSPTHLIKTRGQQVTLRCSPKSGHDTVSWYQQALGQGPQFIFQYYEEEERQRGNFPDRFSGHQFPNYSSELNVNALLLGDSALYLCASSSTGTTGTAFFGQGTRLTVV.